This TCR beta chain originates from a study of shared clonotypes between healthy human individuals. As to this clone: Its antigen remains unidentified.

Using 200 ng DNA, 32,000 or so T cell genomes, the sorted-subset replicate PCRs were run. Sequencing was performed with immunoSEQ multiplex PCR; in TCRdb, only in-frame clones are kept and a portion is missing. The data show some 2.3 million clones, approximately 95% seen once. The CDR3 length is 17 residues. From germline, CDR1 is MDHEN and CDR2 SYDVKM. With 6 bases removed from V and 0 bases from J, the gap between germline ends came to 15 bases. The study separated CD4+ cells into CD45RA+ naive and CD45RA-negative memory subsets. Study conclusions and caveats: Sampling used blood alone; tissue repertoires probably differ.

The sequencing sample was made of naive CD4+ T cells from PBMCs. Subset here: CD45RA+ positively selected. This TCR derives from a man between 18 and 29 years old in good health. Some clones in this sample may be carry-over from other donors' samples. V usage is TRBV28 and J usage is TRBJ1-6; D not certain. The CDR3 nucleotides read TGTGCCAGCAGAGAGGCTGCGGGGAGCTCCTATAATTCACCCCTCCACTTT. Translating it yields CASREAAGSSYNSPLHF.